This TCR beta chain was profiled in a study of metastatic and nonmetastatic thyroid tumors. Every patient was untreated before thyroid surgery. TCRdb reassembled clones from the PCR reads with MiXCR. The sample yields fewer than 40,000 clones, about 15% seen once. Trimming stripped 4 bases from V and 0 bases from J, with 10 bases between. The CDR3 totals 14 residues. CDR1 is SGHRS and CDR2 is YFSETQ in the germline V gene. This clone was counted ten times or more. J is TRBJ1-1 and V is TRBV5-1; D perhaps matches TRBD1 (6 bases). The source of this sequence is a male donor with papillary thyroid cancer or a benign thyroid nodule (not recorded which). Some clones in this sample may be carry-over from other donors' samples. The sample comprised blood. The CDR3 region is CASSPGHLNTEAFF. In nucleotides, the CDR3 is TGCGCCAGCAGCCCGGGACATCTGAACACTGAAGCTTTCTTT.